This T cell receptor (beta chain) is drawn from a study of T cell responses to AZD1222 COVID-19 vaccine. The study's findings and limits: There were mostly white British donors and more females than males, and clonal diversity was possibly underestimated. Recipients of AZD1222 seropositive at baseline numbered only 5 to 7.

The V and J ends lost 2 bases and 0 bases respectively, with 14 bases between them. From germline, CDR1 is SGDLS and CDR2 YYNGEE. The CDR3 is 17 amino acids. TCRdb keeps only in-frame clones here, not all; method: immunoSEQ multiplex PCR. This repertoire shows 140,000 to 150,000 clones, approximately 85% found once; its top ten account for over 7%. On this clone itself: The antigen remains unidentified.

The clonotype originates from an adult in good health. V usage is TRBV9 and J usage is TRBJ2-2, with D perhaps TRBD2 (5 bases). The sequenced sample was peripheral blood, obtained on day 0 of AZD1222 vaccination. Written as DNA, the CDR3 is TGTGCCAGCAGCGTTTCGGGAATAGTCTCGAACACCGGGGAGCTGTTTTTT. The encoded protein is CASSVSGIVSNTGELFF.